The text below deals with one TCR beta chain. What it binds is not known. A sample-barcoded 5' primer and a J-beta primer mix were used in a second PCR of roughly 7 to 12 cycles. TCRdb reprocessed the 5' RACE reads with MiXCR, giving one entry per CDR3 protein. This table has 700,000 or so distinct CDR3 sequences, about a fifth appearing once. This sample was taken from a study of blood T cells in healthy people across ages. Study-wide results and caveats: The study found TCR beta diversity correlated strongly with naive T cell percentage. Observed TCR beta diversity per million T cells went down as age went up. This fall followed a roughly linear course with age. Naive CD4+ cells and diversity were both higher in long-lived donors than in aged donors.

Extractions gave at least 5.5 micrograms of total RNA per sample. The CDR3 loop spans 14 amino acids. V gave up 3 bases and J gave up 4 bases; unmatched junction bases: 4. Germline V gene data show CDR1 as PRHDT and CDR2 as FYEKMQ (reference sequence). The sequenced sample consisted of blood. V and J are TRBV13 and TRBJ2-7; 9 bases are shared with TRBD1. The receptor's source is a man in his 70s in good health. Written as DNA, the CDR3 is TGTGCCAGCAGCTTTGGGACAGGGATGTACGAGCAGTACTTC. It translates to CASSFGTGMYEQYF.